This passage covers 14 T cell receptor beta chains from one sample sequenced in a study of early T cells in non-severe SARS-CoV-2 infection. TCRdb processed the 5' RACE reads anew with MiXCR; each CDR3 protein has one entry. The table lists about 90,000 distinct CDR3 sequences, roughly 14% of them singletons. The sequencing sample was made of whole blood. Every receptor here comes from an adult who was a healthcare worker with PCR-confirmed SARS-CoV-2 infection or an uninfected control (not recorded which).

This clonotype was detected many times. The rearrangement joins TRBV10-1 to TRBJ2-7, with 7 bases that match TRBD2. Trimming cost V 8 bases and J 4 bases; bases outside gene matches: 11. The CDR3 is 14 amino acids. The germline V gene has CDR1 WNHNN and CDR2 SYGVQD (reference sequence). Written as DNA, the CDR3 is TGCGCCAGCCGGCCGAGCGGGATAGGGTACGAGCAGTACTTC. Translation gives CASRPSGIGYEQYF.

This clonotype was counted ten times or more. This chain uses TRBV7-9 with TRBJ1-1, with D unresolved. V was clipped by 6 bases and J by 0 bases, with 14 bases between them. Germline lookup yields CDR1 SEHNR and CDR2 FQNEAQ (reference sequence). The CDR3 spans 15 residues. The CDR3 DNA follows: TGTGCCAGCAGTGGGAGGGTTTATATGAACACTGAAGCTTTCTTT. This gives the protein CASSGRVYMNTEAFF.

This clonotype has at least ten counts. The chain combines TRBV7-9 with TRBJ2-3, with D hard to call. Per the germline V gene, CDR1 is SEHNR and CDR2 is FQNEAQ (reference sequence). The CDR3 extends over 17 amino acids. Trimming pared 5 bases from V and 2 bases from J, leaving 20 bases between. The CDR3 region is CASSQGSTSTATDTQYF. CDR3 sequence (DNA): TGTGCCAGCAGCCAAGGAAGTACGTCAACGGCCACAGATACGCAGTATTTT.

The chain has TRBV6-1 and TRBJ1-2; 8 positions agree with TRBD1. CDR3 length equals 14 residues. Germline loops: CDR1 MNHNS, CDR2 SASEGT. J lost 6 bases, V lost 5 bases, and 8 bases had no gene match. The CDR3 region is CASSPRTGSDGYTF. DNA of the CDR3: TGTGCCAGCAGTCCCCGGACAGGGTCGGATGGCTACACCTTC.

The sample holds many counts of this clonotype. CDR3 in amino acids: CASSFGYEQFF. The CDR3 nucleotides are TGTGCCAGCAGCTTTGGATATGAGCAGTTCTTC. The chain uses TRBV7-9 and TRBJ2-1; D remains unclear. The CDR3 totals 11 residues. Germline V gene data show CDR1 as SEHNR and CDR2 as FQNEAQ (reference sequence). Trimming stripped 3 bases from V and 8 bases from J, with 5 bases between. Looking up the rest from reference TRBV7-9 and TRBJ2-1 gives the full variable domain: DTGVSQNPRHKITKRGQNVTFRCDPISEHNRLYWYRQTLGQGPEFLTYFQNEAQLEKSRLLSDRFSAERPKGSFSTLEIQRTEQGDSAMYLCASSFGYEQFFGPGTRLTVL.

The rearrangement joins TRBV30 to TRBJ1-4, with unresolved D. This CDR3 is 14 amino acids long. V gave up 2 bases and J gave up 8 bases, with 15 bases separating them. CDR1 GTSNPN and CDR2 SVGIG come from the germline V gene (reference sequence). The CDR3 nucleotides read TGTGCCTGGAGTTCGAACAGTGGAAACGAAAAACTGTTTTTT. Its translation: CAWSSNSGNEKLFF.

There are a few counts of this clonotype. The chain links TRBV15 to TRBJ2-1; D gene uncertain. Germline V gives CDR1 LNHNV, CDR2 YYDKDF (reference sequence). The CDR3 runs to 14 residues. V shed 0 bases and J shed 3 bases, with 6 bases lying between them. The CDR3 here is CATSRDLLYNEQFF. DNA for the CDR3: TGTGCCACCAGCAGAGATCTTCTCTACAATGAGCAGTTCTTC.

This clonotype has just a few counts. The CDR3 sequence is CASSQEITTDTQYF. As DNA, the CDR3 is TGTGCCAGCAGCCAAGAGATAACGACAGATACGCAGTATTTT. This chain connects TRBV4-2 to TRBJ2-3; D not resolved. This CDR3 comprises 14 residues. Germline-derived CDR1 and CDR2 are LGHNA and YNFKEQ. Trimming stripped 0 bases from V and 3 bases from J, with 7 bases between.

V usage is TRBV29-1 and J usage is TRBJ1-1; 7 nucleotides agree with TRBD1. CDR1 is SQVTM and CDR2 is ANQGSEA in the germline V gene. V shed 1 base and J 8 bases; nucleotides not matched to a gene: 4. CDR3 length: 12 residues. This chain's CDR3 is CSVEVGTVEAFF. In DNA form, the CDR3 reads TGCAGCGTTGAAGTCGGGACAGTCGAAGCTTTCTTT.

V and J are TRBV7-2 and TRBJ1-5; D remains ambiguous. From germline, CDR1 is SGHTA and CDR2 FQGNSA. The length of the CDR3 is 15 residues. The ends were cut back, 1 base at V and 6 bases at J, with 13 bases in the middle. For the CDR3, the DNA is TGTGCCAGCAGCTTAGGCCCTACGGGGATTCAGCCCCAGCATTTT. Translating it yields CASSLGPTGIQPQHF.

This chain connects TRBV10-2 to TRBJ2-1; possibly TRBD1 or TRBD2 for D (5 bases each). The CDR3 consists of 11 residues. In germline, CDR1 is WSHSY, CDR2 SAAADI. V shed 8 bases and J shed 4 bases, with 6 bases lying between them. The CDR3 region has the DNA TGCGCCAGCGGGGGTTACAATGAGCAGTTCTTC. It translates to CASGGYNEQFF.

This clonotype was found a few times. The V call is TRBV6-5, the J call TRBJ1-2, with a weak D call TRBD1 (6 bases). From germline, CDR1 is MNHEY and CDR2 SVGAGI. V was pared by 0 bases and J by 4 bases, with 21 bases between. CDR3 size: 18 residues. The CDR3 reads CASSYSILETGLLYGYTF. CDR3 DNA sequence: TGTGCCAGCAGTTACTCGATTCTTGAGACAGGATTACTCTATGGCTACACCTTC.

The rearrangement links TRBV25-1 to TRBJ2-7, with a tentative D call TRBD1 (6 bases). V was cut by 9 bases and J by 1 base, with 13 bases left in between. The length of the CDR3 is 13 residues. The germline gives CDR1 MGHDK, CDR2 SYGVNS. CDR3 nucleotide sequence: TGTGCCAGTTCCACAGGGATTTCCTACGAGCAGTACTTC. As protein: CASSTGISYEQYF.

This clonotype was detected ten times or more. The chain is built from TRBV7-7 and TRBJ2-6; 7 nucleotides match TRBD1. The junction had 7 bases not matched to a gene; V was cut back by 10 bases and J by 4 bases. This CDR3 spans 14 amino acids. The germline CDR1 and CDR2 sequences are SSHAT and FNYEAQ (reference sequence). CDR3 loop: CAISGGTGANVLTF. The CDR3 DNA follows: TGTGCCATCTCAGGGGGTACCGGGGCCAACGTCCTGACTTTC.